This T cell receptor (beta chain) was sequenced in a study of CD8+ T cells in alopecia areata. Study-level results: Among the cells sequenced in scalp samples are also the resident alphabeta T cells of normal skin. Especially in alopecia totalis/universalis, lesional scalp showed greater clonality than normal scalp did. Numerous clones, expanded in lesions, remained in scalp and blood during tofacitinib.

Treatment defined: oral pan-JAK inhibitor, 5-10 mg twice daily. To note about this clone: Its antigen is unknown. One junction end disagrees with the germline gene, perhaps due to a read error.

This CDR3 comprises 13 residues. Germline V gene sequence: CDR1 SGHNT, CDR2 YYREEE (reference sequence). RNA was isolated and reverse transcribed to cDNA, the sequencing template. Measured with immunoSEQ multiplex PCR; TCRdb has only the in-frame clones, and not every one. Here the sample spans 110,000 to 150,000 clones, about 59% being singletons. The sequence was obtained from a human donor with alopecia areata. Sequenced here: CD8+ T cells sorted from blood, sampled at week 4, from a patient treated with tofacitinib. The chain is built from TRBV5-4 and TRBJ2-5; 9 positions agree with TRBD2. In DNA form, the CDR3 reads TGTGCCAGCACCTTGGCGGGGGGGGAGACCCAGTACTTC. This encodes CASTLAGGETQYF.